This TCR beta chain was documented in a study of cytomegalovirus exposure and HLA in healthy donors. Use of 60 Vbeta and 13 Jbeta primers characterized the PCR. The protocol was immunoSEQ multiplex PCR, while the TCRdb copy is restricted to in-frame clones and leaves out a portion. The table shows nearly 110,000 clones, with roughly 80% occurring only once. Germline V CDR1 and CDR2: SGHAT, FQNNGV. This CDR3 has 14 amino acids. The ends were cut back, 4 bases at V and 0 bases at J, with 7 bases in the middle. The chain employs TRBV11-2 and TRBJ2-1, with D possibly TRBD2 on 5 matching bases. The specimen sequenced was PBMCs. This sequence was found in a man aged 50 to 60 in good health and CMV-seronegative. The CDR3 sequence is CASSSGSSYNEQFF. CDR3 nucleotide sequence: TGTGCCAGCAGCTCTGGGAGCTCCTACAATGAGCAGTTCTTC.